One sample yielded the 5 T cell receptor beta chains listed below, sequenced in a study of identical twins. Each CDR3 protein gets one entry after TCRdb re-called the 5' RACE reads with MiXCR. Among hundreds of thousands of distinct CDR3 sequences listed, roughly an eighth were seen once. The data also belong to a second study, concerning yellow fever vaccine responses in identical twins.

The sequenced material came from PBMCs. These receptors all stem from a woman between 18 and 30 years old in good health.

This clonotype has more than one count but fewer than ten. The chain is built from TRBV2 and TRBJ1-5, with D perhaps TRBD1 (5 bases). CDR1 and CDR2 (germline): SNHLY, FYNNEI. The V end lost 6 bases, the J end lost 0 bases, and 21 bases lay between the germline ends. This CDR3 is built from 18 residues. Here the CDR3 DNA reads TGTGCCAGCAGGTCCCCCTTTAGGGGTACAGCTAGCAATCAGCCCCAGCATTTT. Translation: CASRSPFRGTASNQPQHF. The full variable domain, in which reference TRBV2 and TRBJ1-5 provide the parts outside the CDR3, is EPEVTQTPSHQVTQMGQEVILRCVPISNHLYFYWYRQILGQKVEFLVSFYNNEISEKSEIFDDQFSVERPDGSNFTLKIRSTKLEDSAMYFCASRSPFRGTASNQPQHFGDGTRLSIL.

This rearrangement joins TRBV5-1 to TRBJ2-5; 13 bases agree with TRBD2. Trimming removed 4 bases from V and 4 bases from J; junction bases left unmatched: 7. The CDR3 spans 16 residues. Per the germline V gene, CDR1 is SGHRS and CDR2 is YFSETQ. DNA of the CDR3: TGCGCCAGCAGCGCCTCACTAGCGGGAGGGCCAGAGACCCAGTACTTC. It specifies CASSASLAGGPETQYF.

This chain uses TRBV5-1 with TRBJ2-7; the match to TRBD2 covers 8 bases. Germline V gene lookup returns CDR1 SGHRS and CDR2 YFSETQ. With V trimmed by 4 bases and J by 3 bases, 12 bases remained unmatched. This CDR3 has 16 residues. Here the CDR3 reads CASSPGRVAGNYEQYF. The CDR3 DNA sequence: TGCGCCAGCAGCCCGGGGAGGGTAGCGGGGAACTACGAGCAGTACTTC.

The chain uses TRBV20-1 and TRBJ2-7; TRBD2 agrees at 12 bases. The CDR3 length is 15 residues. After removal of 6 bases from V and 0 bases from J, the junction contained 6 bases not matched to a gene. Germline loops: CDR1 DFQATT, CDR2 SNEGSKA (reference sequence). In nucleotides, the CDR3 is TGCAGTGCGACCGGGACTAGCGGGCTCTCCTACGAGCAGTACTTC. It specifies CSATGTSGLSYEQYF.

This rearrangement joins TRBV2 to TRBJ2-1, with TRBD1 identical over 9 bases. The CDR3 is 16 residues long. Trimming at V came to 2 bases and at J to 7 bases, leaving 9 bases not matched to a gene. Germline CDR1 and CDR2: SNHLY and FYNNEI. As DNA, the CDR3 is TGTGCCAGCAGTGAAAGGTCGACAGGGGGTCTGAATGAGCAGTTCTTC. As protein: CASSERSTGGLNEQFF. Full variable domain (rest looked up from reference TRBV2 and TRBJ2-1): EPEVTQTPSHQVTQMGQEVILRCVPISNHLYFYWYRQILGQKVEFLVSFYNNEISEKSEIFDDQFSVERPDGSNFTLKIRSTKLEDSAMYFCASSERSTGGLNEQFFGPGTRLTVL.